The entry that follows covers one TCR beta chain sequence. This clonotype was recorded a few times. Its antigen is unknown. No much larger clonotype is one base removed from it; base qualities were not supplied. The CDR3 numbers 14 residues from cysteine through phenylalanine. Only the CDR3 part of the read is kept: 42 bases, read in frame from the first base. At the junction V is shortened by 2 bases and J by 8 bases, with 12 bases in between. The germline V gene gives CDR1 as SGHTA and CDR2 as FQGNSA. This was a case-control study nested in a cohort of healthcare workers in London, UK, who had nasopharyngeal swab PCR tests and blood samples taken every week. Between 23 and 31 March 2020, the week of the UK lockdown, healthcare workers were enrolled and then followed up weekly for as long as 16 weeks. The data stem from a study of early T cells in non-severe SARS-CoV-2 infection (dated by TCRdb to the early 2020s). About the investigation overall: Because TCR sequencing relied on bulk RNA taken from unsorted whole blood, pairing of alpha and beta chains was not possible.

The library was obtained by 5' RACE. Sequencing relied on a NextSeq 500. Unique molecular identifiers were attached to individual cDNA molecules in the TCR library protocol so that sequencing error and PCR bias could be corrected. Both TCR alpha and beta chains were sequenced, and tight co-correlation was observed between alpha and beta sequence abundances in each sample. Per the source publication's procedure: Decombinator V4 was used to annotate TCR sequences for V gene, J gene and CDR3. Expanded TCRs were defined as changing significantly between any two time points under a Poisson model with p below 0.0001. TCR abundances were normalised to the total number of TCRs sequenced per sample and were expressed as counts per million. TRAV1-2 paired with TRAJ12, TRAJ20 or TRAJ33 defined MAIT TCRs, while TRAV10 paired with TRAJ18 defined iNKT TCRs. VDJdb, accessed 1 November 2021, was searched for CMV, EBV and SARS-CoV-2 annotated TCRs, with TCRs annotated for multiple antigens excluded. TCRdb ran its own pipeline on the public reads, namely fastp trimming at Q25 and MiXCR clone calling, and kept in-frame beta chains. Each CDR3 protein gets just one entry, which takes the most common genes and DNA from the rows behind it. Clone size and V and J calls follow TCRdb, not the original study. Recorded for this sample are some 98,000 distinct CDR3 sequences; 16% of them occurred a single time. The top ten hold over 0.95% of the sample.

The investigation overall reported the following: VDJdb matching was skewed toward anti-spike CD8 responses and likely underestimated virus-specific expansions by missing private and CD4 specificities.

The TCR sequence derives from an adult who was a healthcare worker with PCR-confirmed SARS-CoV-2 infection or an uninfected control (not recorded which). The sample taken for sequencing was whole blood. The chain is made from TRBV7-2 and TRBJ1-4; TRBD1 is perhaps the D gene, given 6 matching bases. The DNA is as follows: TGTGCCAGCAGCTTACGGGACATAGGCGAAAAACTGTTTTTT. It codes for CASSLRDIGEKLFF.